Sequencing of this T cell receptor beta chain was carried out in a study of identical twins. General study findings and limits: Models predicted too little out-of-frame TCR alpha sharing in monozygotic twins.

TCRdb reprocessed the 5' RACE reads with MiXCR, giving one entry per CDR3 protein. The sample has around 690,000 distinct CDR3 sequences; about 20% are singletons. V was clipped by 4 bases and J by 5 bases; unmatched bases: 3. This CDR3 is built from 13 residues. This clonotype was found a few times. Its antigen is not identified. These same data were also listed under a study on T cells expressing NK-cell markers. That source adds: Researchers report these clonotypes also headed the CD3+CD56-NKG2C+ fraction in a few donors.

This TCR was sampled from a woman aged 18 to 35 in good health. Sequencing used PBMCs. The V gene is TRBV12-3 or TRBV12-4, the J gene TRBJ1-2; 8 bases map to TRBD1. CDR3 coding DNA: TGTGCCAGCAGTTGGGACAGGAAATATGGCTACACCTTC. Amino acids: CASSWDRKYGYTF.